The clone carrying this TCR beta chain was seen ten or more times. The CDR3 length is 12 residues. The germline V gene encodes CDR1 DFQATT and CDR2 SNEGSKA (reference sequence). Trimming at V came to 6 bases and at J to 9 bases, leaving 8 bases not matched to a gene. MiXCR was run by TCRdb on the multiplex PCR reads, yielding one entry per CDR3 protein. The repertoire has about 270,000 distinct CDR3 sequences, around 31% of them found once; the top ten carry roughly 1.1%. This sample was taken from a study of breast tumors, draining lymph nodes, adjacent tissues. Axillary draining lymph nodes of breast cancer patients supplied the node samples.

The J gene is TRBJ2-1, the V gene TRBV20-1; TRBD1 agrees at 7 bases. This sequence originates from a female donor with breast cancer. Some clones in this sample may be carry-over from other donors' samples. What was sequenced was axillary lymph node tissue. The chain's CDR3 is CSAKKGAGEQFF. CDR3 nucleotides: TGCAGTGCCAAGAAGGGGGCGGGTGAGCAGTTCTTC.